One T cell receptor (beta chain) is described in this entry. This entry belongs to a study of T cells after yellow fever vaccination. MiXCR, applied by TCRdb to the 5' RACE reads, yields one record per CDR3 protein. The data show more than 300,000 distinct CDR3 sequences, approximately 11% seen once. Sample: CD4+ T cells sorted from PBMCs, taken 45 days after the yellow fever booster vaccination. This TCR was recovered from a young man who received the YFV17D yellow fever vaccine.

The CDR3 loop is CASSPSQGTQYF. The CDR3 coding sequence is TGTGCCAGCAGCCCCTCCCAGGGTACGCAGTATTTT. The chain uses TRBV7-3 and TRBJ2-3; TRBD1 is a possible D gene (5 bases). The V end lost 5 bases, the J end lost 8 bases, and 11 bases lay between the germline ends. CDR1 and CDR2 (germline): SGHTA, FQGTGA. This CDR3 contains 12 residues.